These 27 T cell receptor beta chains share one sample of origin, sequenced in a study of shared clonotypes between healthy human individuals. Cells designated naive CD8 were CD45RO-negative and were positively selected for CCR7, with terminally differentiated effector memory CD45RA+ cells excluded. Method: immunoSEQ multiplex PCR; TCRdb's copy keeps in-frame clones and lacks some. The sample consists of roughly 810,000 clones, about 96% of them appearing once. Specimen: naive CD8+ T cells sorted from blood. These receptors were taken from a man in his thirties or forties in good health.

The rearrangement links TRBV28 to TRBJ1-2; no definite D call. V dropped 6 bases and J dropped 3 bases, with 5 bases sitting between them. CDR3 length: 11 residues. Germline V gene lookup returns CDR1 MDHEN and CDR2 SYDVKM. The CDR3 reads CASRADYGYTF. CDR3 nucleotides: TGTGCCAGCAGGGCAGACTATGGCTACACCTTC.

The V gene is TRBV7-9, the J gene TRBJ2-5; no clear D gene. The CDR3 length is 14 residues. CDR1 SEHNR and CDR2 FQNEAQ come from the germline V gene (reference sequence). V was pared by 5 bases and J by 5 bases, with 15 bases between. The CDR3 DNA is TGTGCCAGCAGCCATCACAACGCTCGGGAGACCCAGTACTTC. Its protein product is CASSHHNARETQYF.

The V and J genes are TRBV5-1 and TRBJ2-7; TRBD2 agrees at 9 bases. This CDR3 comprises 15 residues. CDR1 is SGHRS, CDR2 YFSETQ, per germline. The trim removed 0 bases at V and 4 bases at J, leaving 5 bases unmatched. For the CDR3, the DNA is TGCGCCAGCAGCTTGGCCCCTAGCGGGACTTACGAGCAGTACTTC. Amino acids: CASSLAPSGTYEQYF.

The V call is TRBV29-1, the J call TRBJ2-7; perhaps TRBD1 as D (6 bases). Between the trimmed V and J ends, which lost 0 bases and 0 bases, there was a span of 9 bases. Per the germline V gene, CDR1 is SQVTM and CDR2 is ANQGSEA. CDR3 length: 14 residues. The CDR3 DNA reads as TGCAGCGTTGAAGATGGACAGAGCTCCTACGAGCAGTACTTC. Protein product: CSVEDGQSSYEQYF.

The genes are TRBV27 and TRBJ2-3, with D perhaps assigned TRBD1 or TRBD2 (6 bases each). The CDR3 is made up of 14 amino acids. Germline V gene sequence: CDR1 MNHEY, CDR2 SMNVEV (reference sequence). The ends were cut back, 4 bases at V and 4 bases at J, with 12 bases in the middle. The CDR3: CASSWLGGADTQYF. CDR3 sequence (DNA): TGTGCCAGCAGTTGGTTGGGGGGCGCAGATACGCAGTATTTT.

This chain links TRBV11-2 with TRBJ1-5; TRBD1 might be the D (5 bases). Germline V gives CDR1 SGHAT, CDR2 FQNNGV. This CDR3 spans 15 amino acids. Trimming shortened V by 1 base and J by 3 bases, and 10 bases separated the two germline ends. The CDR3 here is CASSLGPGTNQPQHF. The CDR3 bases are TGTGCCAGCAGCTTAGGTCCAGGGACCAATCAGCCCCAGCATTTT.

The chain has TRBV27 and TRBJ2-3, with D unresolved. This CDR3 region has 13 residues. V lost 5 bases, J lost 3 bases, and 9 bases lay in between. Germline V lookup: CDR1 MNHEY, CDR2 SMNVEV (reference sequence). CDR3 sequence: CASSKGDTDTQYF. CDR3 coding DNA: TGTGCCAGCAGTAAGGGTGATACAGATACGCAGTATTTT.

The CDR3 nucleotides read TGTGCCAGCAGCGGAGAGGACAGCCCGCATGAGCAGTTCTTC. It encodes CASSGEDSPHEQFF. The V gene is TRBV7-9, the J gene TRBJ2-1; weak D call: TRBD1 (6 bases). Deletions cut 5 bases from V and 8 bases from J, with 16 bases between. The CDR3 spans 14 residues. CDR1 is SEHNR, CDR2 FQNEAQ, per germline (reference sequence).

In nucleotides, the CDR3 is TGCGCCAGCAGCTCACGAACTACAGGGGGGTCGGGTGAAAAACTGTTTTTT. Translation gives CASSSRTTGGSGEKLFF. The gene calls are TRBV4-1 and TRBJ1-4; 8 bases agree with TRBD1. This CDR3 spans 17 amino acids. Germline CDR1 reads MGHRA; CDR2 reads YSYEKL. After removal of 5 bases from V and 7 bases from J, the junction contained 15 bases not matched to a gene.

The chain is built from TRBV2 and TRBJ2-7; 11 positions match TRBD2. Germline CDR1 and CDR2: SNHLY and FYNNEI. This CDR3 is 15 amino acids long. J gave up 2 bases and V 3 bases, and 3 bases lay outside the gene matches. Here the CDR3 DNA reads TGTGCCAGCAGTGACCTAGCGGGAGGCGCCTACGAGCAGTACTTC. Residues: CASSDLAGGAYEQYF.

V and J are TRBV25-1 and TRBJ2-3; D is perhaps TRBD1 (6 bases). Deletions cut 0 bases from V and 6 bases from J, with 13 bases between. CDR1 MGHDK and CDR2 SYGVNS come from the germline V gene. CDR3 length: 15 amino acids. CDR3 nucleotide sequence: TGTGCCAGCAGTGAATATTTGGACAGATACGATACGCAGTATTTT. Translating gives CASSEYLDRYDTQYF.

In nucleotides, the CDR3 is TGTGCCAGCAGTTTCGTCATAGGAACGGGACGCAAACAGAGAGAGACCCAGTACTTC. This encodes CASSFVIGTGRKQRETQYF. This chain connects TRBV28 to TRBJ2-5; D is possibly TRBD1 or TRBD2 (5 bases each). Germline V gene sequence: CDR1 MDHEN, CDR2 SYDVKM. Trimming stripped 3 bases from V and 4 bases from J, with 27 bases between. This CDR3 contains 19 residues.

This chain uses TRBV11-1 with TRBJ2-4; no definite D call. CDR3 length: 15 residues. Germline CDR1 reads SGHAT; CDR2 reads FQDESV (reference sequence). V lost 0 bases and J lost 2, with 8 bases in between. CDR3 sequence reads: CASSLAPPTKNIQYF. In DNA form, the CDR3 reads TGTGCCAGCAGCTTAGCCCCTCCCACCAAAAACATTCAGTACTTC.

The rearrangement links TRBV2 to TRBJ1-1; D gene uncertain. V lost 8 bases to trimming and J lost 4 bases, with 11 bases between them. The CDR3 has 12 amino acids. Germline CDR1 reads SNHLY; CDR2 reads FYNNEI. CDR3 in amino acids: CASVDTRTEAFF. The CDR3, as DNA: TGTGCCAGCGTAGACACTCGCACTGAAGCTTTCTTT.

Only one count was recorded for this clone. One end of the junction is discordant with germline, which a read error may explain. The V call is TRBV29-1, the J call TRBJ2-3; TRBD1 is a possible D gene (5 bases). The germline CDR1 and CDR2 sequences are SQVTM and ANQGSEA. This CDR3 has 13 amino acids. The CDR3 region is CSVEGANTDTQYF. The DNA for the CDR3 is TGCAGCGTGGAAGGGGCGAACACAGATACGCAGTATTTT.

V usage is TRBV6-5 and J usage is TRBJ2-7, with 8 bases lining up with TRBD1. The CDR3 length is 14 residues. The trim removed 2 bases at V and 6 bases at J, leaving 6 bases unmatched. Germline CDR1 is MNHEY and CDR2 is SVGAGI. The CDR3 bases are TGTGCCAGCAGTTACGACAGGGGTAGTCCCGAGCAGTACTTC. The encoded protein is CASSYDRGSPEQYF.

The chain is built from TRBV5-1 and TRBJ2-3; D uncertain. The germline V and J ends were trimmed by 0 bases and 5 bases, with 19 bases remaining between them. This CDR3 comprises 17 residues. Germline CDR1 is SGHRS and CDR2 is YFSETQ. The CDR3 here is CASSLGLGNFMGDTQYF. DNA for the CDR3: TGCGCCAGCAGCTTGGGGTTAGGGAATTTCATGGGAGATACGCAGTATTTT.

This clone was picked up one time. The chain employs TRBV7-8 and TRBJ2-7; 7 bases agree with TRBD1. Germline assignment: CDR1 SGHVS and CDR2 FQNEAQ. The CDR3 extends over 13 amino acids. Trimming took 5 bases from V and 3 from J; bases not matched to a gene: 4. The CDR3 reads CASSTPGGYEQYF. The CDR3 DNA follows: TGTGCCAGCAGCACTCCAGGGGGCTACGAGCAGTACTTC. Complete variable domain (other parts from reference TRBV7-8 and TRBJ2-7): GAGVSQSPRYKVAKRGQDVALRCDPISGHVSLFWYQQALGQGPEFLTYFQNEAQLDKSGLPSDRFFAERPEGSVSTLKIQRTQQEDSAVYLCASSTPGGYEQYFGPGTRLTVT.

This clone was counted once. The CDR3 loop is CASSLGLAGSTDTQYF. The CDR3 coding sequence is TGTGCCAGCAGCCTAGGACTAGCGGGAAGCACAGATACGCAGTATTTT. V is TRBV5-6 and J is TRBJ2-3, with TRBD2 identical over 12 bases. CDR3 size: 16 residues. V shed 4 bases, J shed 0 bases, and the junction held 3 bases outside the gene matches. Germline CDR1 SGHDT, CDR2 YYEEEE.

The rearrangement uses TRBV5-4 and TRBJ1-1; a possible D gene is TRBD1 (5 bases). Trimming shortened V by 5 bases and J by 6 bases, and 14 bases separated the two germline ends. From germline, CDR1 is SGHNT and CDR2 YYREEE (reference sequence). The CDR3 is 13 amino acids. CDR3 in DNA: TGTGCCAGCAGTTTGACAGCTGGCGCTGAAGCTTTCTTT. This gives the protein CASSLTAGAEAFF.

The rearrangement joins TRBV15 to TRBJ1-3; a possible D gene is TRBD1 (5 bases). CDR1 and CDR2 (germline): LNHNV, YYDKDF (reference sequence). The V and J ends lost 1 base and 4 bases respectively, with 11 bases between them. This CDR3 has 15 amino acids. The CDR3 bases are TGTGCCACCAGCAGAGTGAGTGGGGGAGGAAACACCATATATTTT. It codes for CATSRVSGGGNTIYF.

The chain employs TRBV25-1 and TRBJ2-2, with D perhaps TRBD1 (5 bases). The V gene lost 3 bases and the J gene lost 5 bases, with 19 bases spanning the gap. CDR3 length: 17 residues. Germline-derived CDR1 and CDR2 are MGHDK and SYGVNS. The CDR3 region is CASSDPRTDIRTGELFF. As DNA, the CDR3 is TGTGCCAGCAGTGACCCGAGGACGGACATTCGAACCGGGGAGCTGTTTTTT. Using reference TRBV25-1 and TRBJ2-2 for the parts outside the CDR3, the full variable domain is EADIYQTPRYLVIGTGKKITLECSQTMGHDKMYWYQQDPGMELHLIHYSYGVNSTEKGDLSSESTVSRIRTEHFPLTLESARPSHTSQYLCASSDPRTDIRTGELFFGEGSRLTVL.

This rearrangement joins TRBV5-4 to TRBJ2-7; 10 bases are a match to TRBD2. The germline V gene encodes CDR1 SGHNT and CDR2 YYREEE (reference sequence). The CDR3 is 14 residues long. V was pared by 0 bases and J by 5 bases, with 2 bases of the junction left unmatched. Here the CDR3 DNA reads TGTGCCAGCAGCTTGGAAGGGACTAGCGACGAGCAGTACTTC. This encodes CASSLEGTSDEQYF.

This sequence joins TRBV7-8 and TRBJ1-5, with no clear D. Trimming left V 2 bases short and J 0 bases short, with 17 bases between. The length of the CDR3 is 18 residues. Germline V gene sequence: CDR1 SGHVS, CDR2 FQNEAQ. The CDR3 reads CASSLKSRTVYSNQPQHF. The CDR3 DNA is TGTGCCAGCAGCTTAAAATCGAGGACGGTTTATAGCAATCAGCCCCAGCATTTT.

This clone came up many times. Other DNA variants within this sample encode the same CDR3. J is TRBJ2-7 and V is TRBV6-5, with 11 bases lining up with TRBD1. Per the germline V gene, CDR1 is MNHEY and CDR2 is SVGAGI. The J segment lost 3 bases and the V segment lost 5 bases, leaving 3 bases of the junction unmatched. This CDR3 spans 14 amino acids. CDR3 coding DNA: TGTGCCAGCAGTACCGGGACAGGGGGCTACGAGCAGTACTTC. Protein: CASSTGTGGYEQYF.

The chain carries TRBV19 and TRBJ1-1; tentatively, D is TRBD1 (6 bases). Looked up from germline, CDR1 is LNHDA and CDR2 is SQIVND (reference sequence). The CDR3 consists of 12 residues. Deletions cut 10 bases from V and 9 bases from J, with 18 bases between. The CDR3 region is CANPGGGAQAFF. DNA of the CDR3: TGTGCCAACCCGGGAGGGGGGGCCCAAGCTTTCTTT.

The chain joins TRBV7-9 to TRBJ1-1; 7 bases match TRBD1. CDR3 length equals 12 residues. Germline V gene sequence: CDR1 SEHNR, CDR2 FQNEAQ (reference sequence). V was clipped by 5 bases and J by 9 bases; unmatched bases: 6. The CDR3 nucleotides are TGTGCCAGCAGCCCCGACAGGGAGAAAGCTTTCTTT. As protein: CASSPDREKAFF.